A selection of T cell receptor beta chains follows, all from one sample in a study of blood T cell repertoires in COVID-19. Using immunoSEQ multiplex PCR, the repertoire was profiled, and TCRdb retains in-frame clones only, with some absent. This sample has 150,000 to 200,000 clones, with about 80% found just once. Material for sequencing was peripheral blood. All receptors come from a human donor with acute or convalescent COVID-19. The donor label of this sample is uncertain. Each CDR3 is given with its conserved first and last residue. D genes are given only for firm matches. Size is omitted from some rows. Given values are once, few, many or a class for expanded clones.

clone size: -
V gene: TRBV5-1
D gene: -
J gene: TRBJ1-4
CDR3 DNA: TGCGCCAGCAGCTCACGACAAGGTGCTGAAAAACTGTTTTTT
CDR3 protein: CASSSRQGAEKLFF

clone size: -
V gene: TRBV28
D gene: TRBD1
J gene: TRBJ1-4
CDR3 DNA: TGTGCCAGCAGTTCGACCGGGACAGCTAATGAAAAACTGTTTTTT
CDR3 protein: CASSSTGTANEKLFF

clone size: -
V gene: TRBV24-1
D gene: -
J gene: TRBJ2-5
CDR3 DNA: TGTGCCACCAGTGATTCTAGTGGTTTCCAAGAGACCCAGTACTTC
CDR3 protein: CATSDSSGFQETQYF

clone size: -
V gene: TRBV5-5
D gene: -
J gene: TRBJ2-6
CDR3 DNA: TGTGCCAGCAGCTTGGTAGATAGTCGGAGAGGCTCTGGGGCCAACGTCCTGACTTTC
CDR3 protein: CASSLVDSRRGSGANVLTF

clone size: -
V gene: TRBV7-2
D gene: -
J gene: TRBJ1-1
CDR3 DNA: TGTGCCAGCAGCCCCCCAAGCCCCGCCCTAATGAACACTGAAGCTTTCTTT
CDR3 protein: CASSPPSPALMNTEAFF

clone size: -
V gene: TRBV5-1
D gene: TRBD2
J gene: TRBJ2-1
CDR3 DNA: TGCGCCAGCAGCTTGGCCGGGACTAGCTATGAGCAGTTCTTC
CDR3 protein: CASSLAGTSYEQFF

clone size: -
V gene: TRBV12-3/TRBV12-4
D gene: -
J gene: TRBJ1-1
CDR3 DNA: TGTGCCAGCAGTTTGTCAGGGGTCACTGAAGCTTTCTTT
CDR3 protein: CASSLSGVTEAFF

clone size: -
V gene: TRBV19
D gene: -
J gene: TRBJ1-5
CDR3 DNA: TGTGCCAGCAACAGGGAAAGAAGTCAGCCCCAGCATTTT
CDR3 protein: CASNRERSQPQHF

clone size: -
V gene: TRBV11-2
D gene: -
J gene: TRBJ2-3
CDR3 DNA: TGTGCCAGCAGCCAAGACGGTGGACTGTCCACAGATACGCAGTATTTT
CDR3 protein: CASSQDGGLSTDTQYF

clone size: -
V gene: TRBV5-1
D gene: TRBD1
J gene: TRBJ1-1
CDR3 DNA: TGCGCCAGCAGCTTGGAACAGGGGGCTATCACTGAAGCTTTCTTT
CDR3 protein: CASSLEQGAITEAFF

clone size: -
V gene: TRBV7-6
D gene: TRBD1
J gene: TRBJ1-1
CDR3 DNA: TGTGCCAGCACCAAGGGGGCAGTCGGTGAAGCTTTCTTT
CDR3 protein: CASTKGAVGEAFF

clone size: -
V gene: TRBV18
D gene: TRBD2
J gene: TRBJ2-7
CDR3 DNA: TGTGCCAGCTCGCCGGGGGGAAGTTACTACGAGCAGTACTTC
CDR3 protein: CASSPGGSYYEQYF

clone size: -
V gene: TRBV7-6
D gene: -
J gene: TRBJ2-1
CDR3 DNA: TGTGCCAGCAGCTTAGAGGCAGGGGAGACGGGTGAGCAGTTCTTC
CDR3 protein: CASSLEAGETGEQFF

clone size: -
V gene: TRBV6-2/TRBV6-3
D gene: -
J gene: TRBJ2-7
CDR3 DNA: TGTGCCAGCAGCCCGACTATCAGGTCCTACGAGCAGTACTTC
CDR3 protein: CASSPTIRSYEQYF

clone size: -
V gene: TRBV4-1
D gene: -
J gene: TRBJ1-6
CDR3 DNA: TGCGCCAGCAGCCAACACCCAAGGGCGGGGGGACCCCTCCACTTT
CDR3 protein: CASSQHPRAGGPLHF

clone size: -
V gene: TRBV10-3
D gene: -
J gene: TRBJ2-7
CDR3 DNA: TGTGCCATCAGTGAGAACTCCCCCTACGAGCAGTACTTC
CDR3 protein: CAISENSPYEQYF

clone size: once
V gene: TRBV19
D gene: TRBD2
J gene: TRBJ2-7
CDR3 DNA: TGTGCCAGTAGTATGGCGGGAGAGGCCTACGAGCAGTACTTC
CDR3 protein: CASSMAGEAYEQYF

clone size: -
V gene: TRBV15
D gene: -
J gene: TRBJ2-2
CDR3 DNA: TGTGCCACCAGCGGTCAGGGGAACACCGGGGAGCTGTTTTTT
CDR3 protein: CATSGQGNTGELFF

clone size: -
V gene: TRBV6-5
D gene: -
J gene: TRBJ1-1
CDR3 DNA: TGTGCCAGCAGTTACCGCAGGCTCAACACTGAAGCTTTCTTT
CDR3 protein: CASSYRRLNTEAFF

clone size: -
V gene: TRBV6-6
D gene: -
J gene: TRBJ1-6
CDR3 DNA: TGTGCCAGCAGTTATGACGGAGGATATAATTCACCCCTCCACTTT
CDR3 protein: CASSYDGGYNSPLHF

clone size: -
V gene: TRBV21-1
D gene: -
J gene: TRBJ1-1
CDR3 DNA: TGTGCCATGGTCAGAAGGAAGAGGTACACTGAAGCTTTCTTT
CDR3 protein: CAMVRRKRYTEAFF

clone size: -
V gene: TRBV15
D gene: -
J gene: TRBJ2-2
CDR3 DNA: TGTGCCACCAGCAGAGATTGGGGGGCGGGAGTAACCGGGGAGCTGTTTTTT
CDR3 protein: CATSRDWGAGVTGELFF

clone size: few
V gene: TRBV24-1
D gene: TRBD1
J gene: TRBJ2-5
CDR3 DNA: TGTGCCACCAGTGATCCCGGACAGGGGGTGGTGGAGACCCAGTACTTC
CDR3 protein: CATSDPGQGVVETQYF

clone size: -
V gene: TRBV5-6
D gene: TRBD1
J gene: TRBJ2-5
CDR3 DNA: TGTGCCAGCAGCTTTTCGGACAGGGAGGAGACCCAGTACTTC
CDR3 protein: CASSFSDREETQYF

clone size: -
V gene: TRBV24-1
D gene: TRBD2
J gene: TRBJ2-5
CDR3 DNA: TGTGCCACCAGTCGACAGGGACTAGCGGGAGGGTTGGAGACCCAGTACTTC
CDR3 protein: CATSRQGLAGGLETQYF

clone size: -
V gene: TRBV11-2
D gene: TRBD1
J gene: TRBJ1-2
CDR3 DNA: TGTGCCAGCAGCTTAGAGGTGACAGGGGGCGGAGGCTACACCTTC
CDR3 protein: CASSLEVTGGGGYTF